This T cell receptor (beta chain) is drawn from a study of a mutant IDH1 vaccine in newly diagnosed glioma. Overall study: The study started vaccination 4-6 weeks after radiotherapy alone, or with temozolomide cycles. Held at week 35, visit V12 was the safety follow-up, and visit V13 followed at week 47.

Concerning this clone: The antigen remains undetermined.

Whole-study findings and limits: Seemingly, pseudoprogression had no relation to changes in the top peripheral T cell clonotypes.

The V end was cut by 0 bases, the J end by 4 bases, with 5 bases between. Germline-derived CDR1 and CDR2 are LGHNA and YNFKEQ. The CDR3 has 13 amino acids. Libraries were prepared by immunoSEQ multiplex PCR; TCRdb keeps only in-frame clonotypes and omits some of them. The sample shows just under 70,000 clones, 84% of them seen only once. Time point given: week 35, safety follow-up. Doses consisted of 300 ug of mutant IDH1 20-mer peptide each, paired with topical imiquimod. During weeks 1, 3, 5, 7, 11, 15, 19 and 23, patients received eight vaccinations. This chain links TRBV4-2 with TRBJ2-3, with D uncertain. The sample was PBMCs, taken from a glioma patient whose treatment included an IDH1 peptide vaccine. The sequence was collected from a man aged 18 to 29 with glioma. CDR3 in DNA: TGTGCCAGCAGCCAAGAGCACTCAGATACGCAGTATTTT. It yields the protein CASSQEHSDTQYF.